This TCR beta chain was recorded in a study of blood T cell repertoires in COVID-19. Background on the study: Sources were T cells, B-cell-depleted T cells, or PBMCs; the material itself was cDNA or gDNA.

The J segment lost 6 bases and the V segment lost 5 bases, leaving 6 bases of the junction unmatched. Germline V gives CDR1 SGHKS, CDR2 YYEKEE (reference sequence). CDR3 length: 13 residues. TCRdb keeps only in-frame clones here, not all; method: immunoSEQ multiplex PCR. The top ten clones hold approximately 2% of a sample with about 130,000 clones, 65% to 85% of them seen once. The sample consisted of peripheral blood. This clonotype was sampled from a man between 65 and 85 years old with acute or convalescent COVID-19. The chain employs TRBV5-5 and TRBJ1-1; 8 positions agree with TRBD1. The CDR3 loop is CASRQGDRSEAFF. CDR3 DNA: TGTGCCAGCAGACAGGGGGACAGGTCTGAAGCTTTCTTT.